This T cell receptor (beta chain) appears in the sequencing data of a study of T cell responses to AZD1222 COVID-19 vaccine. Libraries were prepared by immunoSEQ multiplex PCR; TCRdb keeps only in-frame clonotypes and omits some of them. The sample includes about 140,000 clones, almost 90% of them seen just once. Study-wide results and caveats: The donor cohort was predominantly white British with a female majority, and clonal diversity may have been underestimated. At study baseline, merely roughly 6 AZD1222 recipients were seropositive. Following two doses of AZD1222, Spike-specific TCR breadth and depth rose. Mapped onto spike, vaccine-associated CD4 TCRs spanned it and were dominant at 160-218 and 743-854.

Trimming took off 2 bases at V and 4 bases at J, with 9 bases between the two ends. The CDR3 is 14 residues long. The germline CDR1 and CDR2 sequences are KGHSH and LQKENI. With respect to this clone: Its specificity is not known.

The sample consisted of peripheral blood, taken on day 0 of AZD1222 vaccination. The chain links TRBV18 to TRBJ1-5; D is uncertain. The receptor was derived from an adult in good health. CDR3 residues: CASSPTSGNQPQHF. CDR3 DNA: TGTGCCAGCTCACCAACCTCGGGTAATCAGCCCCAGCATTTT.